This TCR beta chain was found in a study of vaccination effects on CD4 cells after COVID-19 (dated by TCRdb to 2021 to 2024). As for the study more broadly: Post-vaccine samples across the study were collected a median of 72 days after the second dose, with a range of 14 to 241. The study compared SARS-CoV-2 spike-specific CD4+ TCR repertoires before and after mRNA vaccination in COVID-19 convalescent patients and infection-naive vaccine recipients. Cultures from other donors in the study were sequenced using the Oncomine TCR Beta short-read assay on an Illumina iSeq 100. Altogether, roughly 10 COVID-19 convalescent patients and several SARS-CoV-2-naive healthy vaccine recipients made up the full study. The paper as a whole reports these results and caveats: In healthy vaccine recipients, vaccine-induced clones were almost all SARS-CoV-2 mono-reactive, with only 1 of 255 being cross-reactive with common cold coronaviruses. The study was limited by a small number of convalescent patients, and early post-infection timepoints were lacking. At late post-vaccination timepoints, both infection-induced and vaccine-induced clones showed marked clonal contraction, consistent with waning T cell responses.

The germline V gene sets CDR1 to MNHEY and CDR2 to SVGAGI. Spanning cysteine to phenylalanine, the CDR3 consists of 15 amino acids. This entry keeps only the CDR3 DNA: 45 bases, framed from base 1. V and J lose 7 bases and 4 bases, and a span of 19 bases separates them. In the ViraFEST assay, PBMC were stimulated with viral peptide pools, and TCR sequencing was then used to find antigen-specific CD4+ T cell clonotypes based on their expansion. After less than 13 days of culture, CD4+ T cells were isolated with the EasySep CD4+ T cell isolation kit. Each participant got two doses of an mRNA SARS-CoV-2 vaccine, either BNT162b2 or mRNA-1273. Negative nucleocapsid antibody results before and after vaccination confirmed that the healthy vaccine recipients had no prior SARS-CoV-2 infection. About 2.1 million PBMC per well were cultured with about 9 ug/ml peptides in IMDM containing 5% human AB serum, around 10 IU/ml IL-2 and gentamicin. Half of the culture medium was replaced with fresh IL-2-containing medium on days 3 and 7. Unless noted otherwise, every peptide stimulation condition was cultured in triplicate wells. PBMC were separated from whole blood using Ficoll-Paque Plus gradient centrifugation and were then either cryopreserved at -140C or used fresh. Overlapping peptide pools spanned the spike proteins of SARS-CoV-2 and the common cold coronaviruses HCoV-NL63, HCoV-OC43 and HCoV-229E. Genomic DNA was extracted from cultured CD4+ T cells with the QIAamp micro DNA kit.

Of note for this clone: Its antigen has not been determined. Base qualities were left out, and no much larger clone turns up one base away.

The method was the immunoSEQ multiplex PCR assay. TCR beta CDR3 sequencing was performed on DNA from the cultured, isolated CD4+ T cells. The authors processed their data as follows. Non-productive TCR sequences were removed and reads were trimmed to the CDR3 region, keeping CDR3s of at least 7 amino acids. The MANAFEST web app was used to pick out antigen-specific clonotypes by comparing their expansion in peptide wells with that in reference cultures. For clones to be considered positive, expansion at FDR<0.05 versus reference and all other wells, an odds ratio above 5, and a frequency above 0.1% in two replicate wells were required. A clonotype was defined as cross-reactive if the clonotype was significantly expanded both in SARS-CoV-2 spike wells and in at least one common cold coronavirus spike condition. Levenshtein distance calculated with the stringdist R package was used to assess CDR3 similarity, and unrooted trees were constructed with ape in R 3.6.1. Sourced from immuneACCESS, this table was stored by TCRdb with only in-frame sequences that have V and J called. A share of the clones is absent; for the studies checked, an unresolved V gene accounts for under half, and the remainder has no known explanation. For V, J and clone size, that table is used; D and trimming come from the DNA. The sample table contains 20,000 to 25,000 clones; only one count was recorded for around 69% of them. The ten largest make up more than 9% of the sample.

Sequences were derived from CD4+ T cells from PBMCs cultured with HCoV-229E spike peptides, sampled after COVID-19 vaccination. Reading the label with the study, this specimen's cell subset or site is: HCoV-229E spike overlapping peptide pool stimulation. Rearrangement joined TRBV6-5 to TRBJ1-1; no D gene call is confident. The receptor's source is a human donor who received a COVID-19 vaccine. The sequenced DNA: TGTGCCAGCACGGCTTACGGATCCCCCAGCACTGAAGCTTTCTTT. Its translation is CASTAYGSPSTEAFF.